The entry below describes one T cell receptor (beta chain). Its antigen is still unknown. The sample holds no much larger clone one base away, and base qualities are not on file. According to the study, the label for this sample's time point signals: newly diagnosed, previously untreated cHL patient sample. Magnetic negative selection with a Miltenyi CD4+ T cell isolation kit was used to purify CD4+ T cells from thawed PBMCs. As a comparison group for the relapsed/refractory trial patients, PBMCs were sequenced from patients with newly diagnosed, previously untreated classical Hodgkin lymphoma. Peripheral blood was collected in 8 mL Vacutainer Cell Preparation Tubes, from which PBMCs were isolated by centrifugation and then cryopreserved. Purified CD4+ and CD8+ fractions were generated only in cases for which an additional PBMC sample was available. Magnetically labelled cells were removed on LS columns in a quadroMACS separator, and the flow-through was retained as the purified fraction.

Genomic DNA was extracted with the Qiagen DNeasy kit from unsorted PBMCs and from negatively selected CD4+ and CD8+ fractions. Using primers that anneal to V and J segments, immunoSEQ multiplex PCR amplified the TCR beta CDR3 regions. A synthetic immune receptor repertoire was used to minimize amplification bias, and remaining bias was computationally removed after sequencing. For the original study's pipeline: Custom Python scripts were used to quantify repertoire diversity as the Shannon entropy index. Unsorted, CD4+ and CD8+ repertoires were analyzed separately, except in combined analyses where CD4+ and CD8+ sequences were merged in silico. TCRdb provides this immuneACCESS table in a form limited to in-frame rearrangements. Some clones are lacking; in checked studies, under half of them reflect an unresolved V gene, and why the rest are absent is not known. The V and J calls and clone size were taken over from that table, and D and trimming were inferred from the DNA. This sample has more than 15,000 clones in its table, and around 83% of those were observed once. Together, the top ten hold roughly 1.2% of the sample.

This sample is drawn from a study of PD-1 blockade in classical Hodgkin lymphoma (TCRdb year 2020). Regarding the study in general: To define a peripheral blood immune signature of response to PD-1 blockade in classical Hodgkin lymphoma, the study combined TCR beta sequencing with CyTOF.

From a lookup of the germline V gene, CDR1 and CDR2 are KGHSH and LQKENI. V sheds 2 bases and J sheds 4 bases, leaving 11 bases between their ends. The CDR3 goes from the cysteine to the phenylalanine over 14 residues. Just CDR3 DNA is preserved here, 42 bases in frame from base 1. Study-wide conclusions, independent of this receptor: The study covered only a single clinical trial cohort, and the causes of the repertoire differences, possibly disease activity or prior therapy, were still not defined. Baseline TCR diversity was reported to be lower in newly diagnosed patients than in healthy donors, and even lower in relapsed/refractory patients.

The material sequenced was CD4+ T cells from blood. This TCR was sampled from a human donor with classical Hodgkin lymphoma. The V and J segments used are TRBV18 and TRBJ1-2, with the D gene not confidently named. The CDR3 amino acid sequence is: CASSPIERFYGYTF. DNA sequence: TGTGCCAGCTCACCAATTGAGAGGTTCTATGGCTACACCTTC.